This T cell receptor (beta chain) was found in a study of cytomegalovirus exposure and HLA in healthy donors (dated by TCRdb to about 2017). Study-level background: According to a later analysis, the 110 or so validation repertoires were produced on the same platform as the 600 to 850 repertoires of the first cohort. A separate validation cohort of 100 to 150 different subjects was used in addition to the 666-subject first cohort. The study aimed to test whether signatures of past pathogen exposure could be identified by cataloging public T cell receptors. To predict cytomegalovirus infection status, the study combined high-throughput TCR immunosequencing, statistical association of individual TCRs with disease status, and machine learning.

The donors belonged to the validation cohort of approximately 130 subjects, which was separate from the approximately 700-subject first cohort. Library preparation used the immunoSEQ multiplex PCR assay. Regarding the original processing steps: A statistical classification framework was developed to diagnose cytomegalovirus status using the catalog of TCR beta chain sequences. TCRdb holds this immuneACCESS table with in-frame rearrangements only. Some clones are missing; in checked studies, unresolved V genes explain under half, and the rest has no known cause. D and trimming come from the DNA, and the V and J calls and clone size come from that table. The sample table lists approximately 72,000 clones, around 94% of them with a count of one. The ten top clones hold 0.55% to 0.8% of the sample. General conclusions and limits of the study: A later analysis found that TCRs clustered in the first cohort also tended to co-occur in the roughly 110 validation repertoires, with just under 95% of cluster scores above 0. A later analysis had no HLA typing for the validation cohort, so co-occurrence there was scored across all 130 or so repertoires. Most TCR sequences were seen in very few donors, while some public TCRs were found in many individuals. According to the authors, the approach could potentially be generalized to other disease states and immunological phenotypes. In vitro tests confirmed that three of the cytomegalovirus-associated TCR beta chains recognize cytomegalovirus antigens. The classifier was reported to diagnose cytomegalovirus status with high specificity and sensitivity in both the original cohort and the validation cohort. The study gave a list of under 200 TCR beta chains associated with cytomegalovirus.

The CDR3, from cysteine to phenylalanine, totals 18 residues. CDR3 DNA only is kept here, 54 bases in frame from base 1. CDR1 is given as SGHDN and CDR2 as FVKESK, both from the germline V gene. Relative to germline, V is 3 bases shorter and J is 6 bases shorter, with 24 bases between their ends. In regard to this clone: It has no known antigen specificity. No base quality values were provided; no much bigger clone lies one nucleotide off.

Input material: PBMCs. The receptor's source is a woman under 30 in good health and CMV-seronegative. The chain is made from TRBV14 and TRBJ2-1; TRBD1 is possibly the D segment (5 matching bases). At the DNA level, the sequence is TGTGCCAGCAGCCACCCCTCATGGGGCAGACCCAAGGTCAATGAGCAGTTCTTC. This is translated as CASSHPSWGRPKVNEQFF.